The 10 T cell receptor beta chains given below trace back to one sample, sequenced in a study of identical twins. A single record per CDR3 protein comes from TCRdb applying MiXCR to the 5' RACE reads. The profile shows roughly 350,000 distinct CDR3 sequences, around 9% of them singletons. Material for sequencing was naive T cells sorted from blood. Receptors originate from a woman in her forties or fifties in good health.

This clonotype showed up just once. This sequence joins TRBV5-1 and TRBJ2-1, with D maybe TRBD2 (6 bases). Looked up from germline, CDR1 is SGHRS and CDR2 is YFSETQ. V lost 0 bases to trimming and J lost 3 bases, with 10 bases between them. The CDR3 runs to 15 residues. CDR3 sequence reads: CASSLGGKLYNEQFF. CDR3 in DNA: TGCGCCAGCAGCTTGGGCGGGAAACTCTACAATGAGCAGTTCTTC.

This clonotype has just a few counts. This chain uses TRBV12-3 or TRBV12-4 with TRBJ2-7, with D possibly being TRBD1 (6 bases). V lost 3 bases to trimming and J lost 2 bases, with 8 bases between them. CDR3 length: 13 amino acids. CDR3 loop: CASSFGDTYEQYV. CDR3 DNA sequence: TGTGCCAGCAGTTTTGGGGACACCTACGAGCAGTACGTC.

This clonotype was seen a few times. The J gene is TRBJ2-5, the V gene TRBV25-1; 7 nucleotides agree with TRBD2. The J segment lost 4 bases and the V segment lost 3 bases, leaving 5 bases of the junction unmatched. CDR1 and CDR2 (germline): MGHDK, SYGVNS. The CDR3 consists of 14 residues. DNA of the CDR3: TGTGCCAGCAGTGAGTTTTCGGGGGGAGAGACCCAGTACTTC. Its protein product is CASSEFSGGETQYF.

As concerns this clonotype: It may be a read error: a sequence one base away is much more abundant. The chain employs TRBV5-1 and TRBJ1-1; D is possibly TRBD1 (5 bases). The CDR3 extends over 14 amino acids. Per the germline V gene, CDR1 is SGHRS and CDR2 is YFSETQ. In DNA form, the CDR3 reads TGCGCCAGCGGCTTGGAAATGACAGTGTCTGAAGCTTTCTTT. Its protein is CASGLEMTVSEAFF.

The chain uses TRBV20-1 and TRBJ2-2, with TRBD2 as a possible D gene (5 bases). In germline, CDR1 is DFQATT, CDR2 SNEGSKA (reference sequence). The ends were cut back, 0 bases at V and 5 bases at J, with 10 bases in the middle. This CDR3 comprises 14 residues. The DNA of the CDR3 is TGCAGTGCTAGAGAGGCTAGCCTTACCGGGGAGCTGTTTTTT. This encodes CSAREASLTGELFF.

This clonotype occurred many times. The chain joins TRBV29-1 to TRBJ1-3, with no clear D. Trimming took 2 bases from V and 0 from J, leaving 8 bases between them. CDR3 length equals 14 residues. CDR1 is SQVTM, CDR2 ANQGSEA, per germline. This chain's CDR3 is CSVERLHSGNTIYF. The CDR3 DNA follows: TGCAGCGTTGAACGGCTCCACTCTGGAAACACCATATATTTT.

In this sample, this clonotype turned up a few times. The rearrangement joins TRBV19 to TRBJ1-2; D gene ambiguous. There are 12 residues in the CDR3. Trimming shortened V by 8 bases and J by 4 bases, and 11 bases separated the two germline ends. Germline V CDR1 and CDR2: LNHDA, SQIVND (reference sequence). The CDR3 DNA reads TGTGCCAGTGGCATGGGCAGCTATGGCTACACCTTC. It yields the protein CASGMGSYGYTF. Using reference TRBV19 and TRBJ1-2 for the parts outside the CDR3, the full variable domain is DGGITQSPKYLFRKEGQNVTLSCEQNLNHDAMYWYRQDPGQGLRLIYYSQIVNDFQKGDIAEGYSVSREKKESFPLTVTSAQKNPTAFYLCASGMGSYGYTFGSGTRLTVV.

This clonotype was detected only a few times. The chain joins TRBV3-1 to TRBJ2-6, with 8 bases lining up with TRBD1. From germline, CDR1 is LGHDT and CDR2 YNNKEL (reference sequence). V lost 5 bases, J lost 2 bases, and 8 bases stayed unmatched. The CDR3 length is 17 residues. The CDR3 region is CASSSGQGTPGANVLTF. The CDR3 DNA is TGTGCCAGCAGCAGCGGACAGGGAACCCCTGGGGCCAACGTCCTGACTTTC. Together with reference TRBV3-1 and TRBJ2-6, the CDR3 gives the full variable domain: DTAVSQTPKYLVTQMGNDKSIKCEQNLGHDTMYWYKQDSKKFLKIMFSYNNKELIINETVPNRFSPKSPDKAHLNLHINSLELGDSAVYFCASSSGQGTPGANVLTFGAGSRLTVL.

This clonotype was found a few times. The genes are TRBV12-3 or TRBV12-4 and TRBJ2-7, with 8 nucleotides matching TRBD2. After removal of 4 bases from V and 6 bases from J, the junction contained 8 bases not matched to a gene. This CDR3 contains 14 residues. In DNA, the CDR3 is TGTGCCAGCAGTTCCGGACTAGCCTTTGTCGAGCAGTACGTC. Encoded protein: CASSSGLAFVEQYV.

Many counts were recorded for this clonotype. V is TRBV7-8 and J is TRBJ2-7; the match to TRBD2 covers 7 bases. The V gene's germline CDR1 is SGHVS and CDR2 FQNEAQ. Trimming removed 0 bases from V and 5 bases from J; junction bases left unmatched: 19. The CDR3 spans 19 residues. In DNA form, the CDR3 reads TGTGCCAGCAGCTTAGCGGGGGTTTTTGGTAGCGGGTGGTCTAACGAGCAGTACGTC. Translated, it gives CASSLAGVFGSGWSNEQYV.